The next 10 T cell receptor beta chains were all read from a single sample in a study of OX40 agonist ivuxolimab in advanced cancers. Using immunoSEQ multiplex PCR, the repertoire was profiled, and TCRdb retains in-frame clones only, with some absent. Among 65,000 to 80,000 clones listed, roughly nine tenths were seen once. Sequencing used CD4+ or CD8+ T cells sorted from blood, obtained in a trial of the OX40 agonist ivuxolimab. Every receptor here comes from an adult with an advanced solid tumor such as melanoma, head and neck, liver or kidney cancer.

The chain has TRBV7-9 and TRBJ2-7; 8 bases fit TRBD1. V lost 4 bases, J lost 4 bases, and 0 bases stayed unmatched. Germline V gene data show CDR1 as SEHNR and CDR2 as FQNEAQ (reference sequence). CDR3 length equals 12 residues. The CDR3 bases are TGTGCCAGCAGCTGGGACAGGTACGAGCAGTACTTC. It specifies CASSWDRYEQYF. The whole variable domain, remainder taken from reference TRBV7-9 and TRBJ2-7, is DTGVSQNPRHKITKRGQNVTFRCDPISEHNRLYWYRQTLGQGPEFLTYFQNEAQLEKSRLLSDRFSAERPKGSFSTLEIQRTEQGDSAMYLCASSWDRYEQYFGPGTRLTVT.

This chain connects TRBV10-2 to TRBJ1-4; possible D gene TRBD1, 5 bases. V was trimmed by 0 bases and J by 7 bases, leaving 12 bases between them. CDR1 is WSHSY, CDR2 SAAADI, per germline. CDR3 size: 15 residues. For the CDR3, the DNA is TGCGCCAGCAGTGAGTCGGGTCAGGGTGGTGAAAAACTGTTTTTT. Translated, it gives CASSESGQGGEKLFF.

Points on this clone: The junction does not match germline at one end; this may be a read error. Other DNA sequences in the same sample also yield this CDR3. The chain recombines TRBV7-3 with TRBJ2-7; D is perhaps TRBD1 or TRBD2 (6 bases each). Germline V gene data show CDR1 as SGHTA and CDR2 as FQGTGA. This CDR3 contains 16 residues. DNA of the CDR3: TGCGCCACCCACCCCGGGGGCCCTGGACCTGTCTACGAGCAGTACTTC. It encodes CATHPGGPGPVYEQYF.

CDR3 sequence reads: CASSDSSSSGGTDTQYF. DNA for the CDR3: TGTGCCAGCAGTGACTCTTCGTCCTCGGGCGGCACAGATACGCAGTATTTT. V and J are TRBV6-4 and TRBJ2-3; D is ambiguous. The CDR3 length is 17 residues. V lost 0 bases and J 1 base, leaving 14 bases between the germline ends. CDR1 and CDR2 from the germline V gene are MRHNA and SNTAGT.

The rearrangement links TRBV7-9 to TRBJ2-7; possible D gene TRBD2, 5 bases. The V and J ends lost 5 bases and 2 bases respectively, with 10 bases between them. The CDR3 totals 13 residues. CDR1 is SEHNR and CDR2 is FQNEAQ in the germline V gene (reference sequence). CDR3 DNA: TGTGCCAGCAGCACCACGGGAACCTACGAGCAGTACTTC. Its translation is CASSTTGTYEQYF.

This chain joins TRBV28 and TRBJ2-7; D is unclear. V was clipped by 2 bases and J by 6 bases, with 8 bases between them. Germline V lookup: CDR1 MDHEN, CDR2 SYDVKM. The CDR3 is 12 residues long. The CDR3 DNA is TGTGCCAGCAGTTTAAGAGGTAGCGAGCAGTACTTC. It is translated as CASSLRGSEQYF. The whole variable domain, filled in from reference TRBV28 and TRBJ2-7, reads DVKVTQSSRYLVKRTGEKVFLECVQDMDHENMFWYRQDPGLGLRLIYFSYDVKMKEKGDIPEGYSVSREKKERFSLILESASTNQTSMYLCASSLRGSEQYFGPGTRLTVT.

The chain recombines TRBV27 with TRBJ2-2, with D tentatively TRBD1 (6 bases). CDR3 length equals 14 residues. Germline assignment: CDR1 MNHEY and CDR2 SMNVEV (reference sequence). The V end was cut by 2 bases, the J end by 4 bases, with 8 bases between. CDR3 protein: CASSLHRATGELFF. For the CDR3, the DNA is TGTGCCAGCAGTTTACACAGGGCCACCGGGGAGCTGTTTTTT.

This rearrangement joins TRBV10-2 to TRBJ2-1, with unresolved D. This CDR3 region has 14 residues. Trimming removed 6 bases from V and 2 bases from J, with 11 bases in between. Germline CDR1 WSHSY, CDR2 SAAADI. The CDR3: CASRNIDPYNEQFF. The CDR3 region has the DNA TGCGCCAGCAGGAACATCGACCCCTACAATGAGCAGTTCTTC.

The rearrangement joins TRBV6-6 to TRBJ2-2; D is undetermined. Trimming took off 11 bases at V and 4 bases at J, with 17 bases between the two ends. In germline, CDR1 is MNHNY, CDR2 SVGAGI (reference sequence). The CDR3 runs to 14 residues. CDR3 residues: CAVRMGTGTGELFF. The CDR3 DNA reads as TGTGCCGTACGGATGGGCACCGGCACCGGGGAGCTGTTTTTT.

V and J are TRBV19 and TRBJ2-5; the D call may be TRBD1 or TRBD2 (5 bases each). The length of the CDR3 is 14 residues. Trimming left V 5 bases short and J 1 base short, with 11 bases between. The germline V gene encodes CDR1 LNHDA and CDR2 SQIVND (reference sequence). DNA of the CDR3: TGTGCCAGTAGTCCCCGGGACGGCCAAGAGACCCAGTACTTC. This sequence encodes CASSPRDGQETQYF.